This passage covers 27 T cell receptor beta chains from one sample sequenced in a study of T-cell reconstitution after alpha-beta-depleted transplantation in children. The TCRbeta library incorporated unique molecular identifiers. Each CDR3 protein gets one entry after TCRdb re-called the PCR reads with MiXCR. The sample comprises 150,000 to 200,000 distinct CDR3 sequences, about 6.4% of which are singletons, and 3% rests with the top ten. Specimen: PBMCs from the stem cell graft donor, collected from the stem cell graft. These receptors came from a human donor who donated a stem cell graft to a child with Wiskott-Aldrich syndrome.

Many counts were recorded for this clonotype. The chain carries TRBV29-1 and TRBJ2-3, with 7 bases identical to TRBD1. V lost 6 bases and J lost 2; bases outside the gene matches: 8. Germline CDR1 SQVTM, CDR2 ANQGSEA. The CDR3 is 14 residues long. The CDR3 reads CSVGQKTNTDTQYF. In DNA, the CDR3 is TGCAGCGTGGGACAGAAAACTAACACAGATACGCAGTATTTT.

This clonotype was found many times. The chain carries TRBV29-1 and TRBJ1-1; the D gene is possibly TRBD1 (6 bases). In germline, CDR1 is SQVTM, CDR2 ANQGSEA. Trimming removed 8 bases from V and 0 bases from J, with 16 bases in between. The length of the CDR3 is 14 residues. This chain's CDR3 is CSPQQGEVNTEAFF. Here the CDR3 DNA reads TGCAGCCCCCAACAGGGAGAGGTGAACACTGAAGCTTTCTTT.

This clonotype was seen at least ten times. The CDR3 coding sequence is TGCGCCAGCAGCCAAGATGCGGGCGTGTGGGCGACAGAGGGATCCTACGAGCAGTACTTC. Its translation is CASSQDAGVWATEGSYEQYF. The rearrangement uses TRBV4-3 and TRBJ2-7, with D possibly being TRBD1 or TRBD2 (5 bases each). V was cut by 0 bases and J by 1 base, with 25 bases left in between. The CDR3 is made up of 20 amino acids. The germline V gene encodes CDR1 LGHNA and CDR2 YSLEER.

This clonotype was detected ten times or more. V usage is TRBV5-1 and J usage is TRBJ2-5; 9 bases are shared with TRBD1. Germline CDR1 SGHRS, CDR2 YFSETQ. The V and J ends lost 3 bases and 2 bases, in that order; junction bases with no gene match: 2. This CDR3 is built from 14 residues. CDR3 bases: TGCGCCAGCAGCTGGGACAGGGCGCAAGAGACCCAGTACTTC. This gives the protein CASSWDRAQETQYF.

This clonotype was found many times. The CDR3 sequence: CATSNGPIKTRYNEQFF. The CDR3 nucleotides read TGTGCCACCAGCAATGGCCCGATCAAAACCCGCTACAATGAGCAGTTCTTC. The chain employs TRBV15 and TRBJ2-1; no clear D. The length of the CDR3 is 17 residues. V lost 4 bases and J lost 3, with 19 bases in between. From germline, CDR1 is LNHNV and CDR2 YYDKDF (reference sequence).

This clonotype has ten or more counts. The chain carries TRBV12-3 or TRBV12-4 and TRBJ1-3; D not certain. Trimming stripped 6 bases from V and 4 bases from J, with 7 bases between. The CDR3 runs 12 residues. The CDR3 nucleotides are TGTGCCAGCAGAACCGTAGGAAACACCATATATTTT. Protein: CASRTVGNTIYF.

V is TRBV2 and J is TRBJ2-5; D is ambiguous. The length of the CDR3 is 15 residues. Germline assignment: CDR1 SNHLY and CDR2 FYNNEI. Between the trimmed V and J ends, which lost 7 bases and 5 bases, there was a span of 20 bases. The CDR3 reads CASTSGRGSRETQYF. In DNA, the CDR3 is TGTGCCAGCACCTCCGGCCGCGGATCGCGGGAGACCCAGTACTTC.

This clonotype was counted at least ten times. The CDR3 nucleotides read TGTGCCAGCAGCTTAGTTACAGTCCAAGAGACCCAGTACTTC. This codes for CASSLVTVQETQYF. The rearrangement uses TRBV11-2 and TRBJ2-5, with unresolved D. This CDR3 is built from 14 residues. Looked up from germline, CDR1 is SGHAT and CDR2 is FQNNGV. V was shortened by 1 base and J by 1 base, with 7 bases between the two germline ends.

The sample holds many counts of this clonotype. This rearrangement joins TRBV6-5 to TRBJ2-7; a possible D gene is TRBD1 (6 bases). Germline V CDR1 and CDR2: MNHEY, SVGAGI. The length of the CDR3 is 11 residues. The V end lost 10 bases, the J end lost 6 bases, and 13 bases lay between the germline ends. Here the CDR3 DNA reads TGTGCCACCACAGGGCTCCGCGAGCAGTACTTC. Its protein product is CATTGLREQYF.

This clonotype appeared many times. V usage is TRBV12-3 or TRBV12-4 and J usage is TRBJ1-6; D is ambiguous. V shed 6 bases and J shed 11 bases, with 14 bases lying between them. The CDR3 is made up of 13 amino acids. The CDR3, as DNA: TGTGCCAGCAGCTTCAATGCCTGGGCACCCCTCCACTTT. This encodes CASSFNAWAPLHF.

The sample holds many counts of this clonotype. The chain recombines TRBV12-3 or TRBV12-4 with TRBJ1-5; D unresolved. This CDR3 is built from 14 residues. V lost 1 base to trimming and J lost 9 bases, with 13 bases between them. Here the CDR3 reads CASSLGVGKGPQHF. The CDR3 nucleotides are TGTGCCAGCAGTTTAGGCGTAGGGAAAGGGCCCCAGCATTTT.

This clonotype was counted at least ten times. CDR3 residues: CSVEGEGSLYGYTF. CDR3 bases: TGCAGCGTTGAAGGTGAAGGTTCACTCTATGGCTACACCTTC. The chain carries TRBV29-1 and TRBJ1-2; D is ambiguous. This CDR3 contains 14 residues. Trimming left V 1 base short and J 4 bases short, with 13 bases between. CDR1 and CDR2 from the germline V gene are SQVTM and ANQGSEA.

This chain connects TRBV18 to TRBJ1-5; 7 nucleotides align to TRBD1. The germline V gene has CDR1 KGHSH and CDR2 LQKENI. The CDR3 loop spans 14 amino acids. With V trimmed by 3 bases and J by 5 bases, 4 bases remained unmatched. Here the CDR3 reads CASSPARGDQPQHF. The CDR3 bases are TGTGCCAGCTCACCGGCCAGGGGGGATCAGCCCCAGCATTTT.

The J gene is TRBJ2-7, the V gene TRBV7-2; 13 bases are a match to TRBD2. V shed 5 bases, J shed 7 bases, and the junction held 14 bases outside the gene matches. This CDR3 is 17 amino acids long. CDR1 is SGHTA and CDR2 is FQGNSA in the germline V gene. As DNA, the CDR3 is TGTGCCAGCAGCCTCCCCCCAACTAGCGGGAGGGCCCTTGAGCAGTACTTC. Translated, it gives CASSLPPTSGRALEQYF.

Ten or more counts support this clonotype. V is TRBV7-9 and J is TRBJ2-3, with 11 bases identical to TRBD2. The germline V gene has CDR1 SEHNR and CDR2 FQNEAQ (reference sequence). The CDR3 sequence is 14 residues long. Trimming took 8 bases from V and 4 from J; bases not matched to a gene: 5. The CDR3 spells CASGLAGGPDTQYF. CDR3 DNA: TGTGCCAGCGGCCTAGCGGGAGGCCCAGATACGCAGTATTTT.

The chain employs TRBV30 and TRBJ2-7, with TRBD2 identical over 10 bases. The CDR3 consists of 16 residues. Germline loops: CDR1 GTSNPN, CDR2 SVGIG (reference sequence). V trimming: 1 base; J trimming: 1 base; junction bases outside the gene matches: 7. For the CDR3, the DNA is TGTGCCTGGAGTGGCCTAGCGGGGGCTTTATCCTACGAGCAGTACTTC. Amino acid sequence: CAWSGLAGALSYEQYF.

This clonotype was counted ten times or more. The J gene is TRBJ1-4, the V gene TRBV30; D is perhaps TRBD1 (5 bases). This CDR3 is 15 amino acids long. V dropped 0 bases and J dropped 0 bases, with 8 bases sitting between them. CDR1 is GTSNPN and CDR2 is SVGIG in the germline V gene (reference sequence). In nucleotides, the CDR3 is TGTGCCTGGAGTGTACGAGGGGCAACTAATGAAAAACTGTTTTTT. Its protein is CAWSVRGATNEKLFF.

This clonotype was counted between two and nine times. The chain recombines TRBV13 with TRBJ1-2, with 8 bases lining up with TRBD1. The length of the CDR3 is 16 residues. Germline V gene data show CDR1 as PRHDT and CDR2 as FYEKMQ (reference sequence). J was trimmed by 5 bases and V by 3 bases; bases with no gene match: 11. The DNA of the CDR3 is TGTGCCAGCAGCTTTACCCAGGACAGGGAGCGGTATGGCTACACCTTC. Translation: CASSFTQDRERYGYTF.

At least ten counts were recorded for this clonotype. The chain uses TRBV9 and TRBJ1-1; D is uncertain. Trimming stripped 4 bases from V and 1 base from J, with 8 bases between. The CDR3 contains 13 residues. Germline values: CDR1 SGDLS, CDR2 YYNGEE. CDR3 region: CASSTLENTEAFF. The CDR3 coding sequence is TGTGCCAGCAGCACCCTAGAGAACACTGAAGCTTTCTTT.

The table lists this clonotype with many counts. The V call is TRBV10-3, the J call TRBJ2-1; no reliable D call. From germline, CDR1 is ENHRY and CDR2 SYGVKD. The V end lost 6 bases, the J end lost 7 bases, and 19 bases lay between the germline ends. This CDR3 is built from 15 residues. The CDR3 reads CAIRELYPGGNEQFF. The DNA of the CDR3 is TGTGCCATCAGGGAACTTTACCCTGGTGGGAATGAGCAGTTCTTC.

This clonotype was seen a handful of times. The chain carries TRBV25-1 and TRBJ2-6; D tentatively fits TRBD1 or TRBD2 (6 bases each). V lost 1 base to trimming and J lost 4 bases, with 32 bases between them. The CDR3 consists of 23 residues. Germline lookup yields CDR1 MGHDK and CDR2 SYGVNS. The CDR3 sequence is CASSEFDVAHVGGWGSGANVLTF. CDR3 bases: TGTGCCAGCAGTGAATTCGACGTGGCGCATGTAGGGGGGTGGGGGTCAGGGGCCAACGTCCTGACTTTC.

This clonotype occurred many times. The chain has TRBV12-3 or TRBV12-4 and TRBJ1-1; D is undetermined. The CDR3 totals 13 residues. Trimming cost V 4 bases and J 1 base, with 7 bases left between them. The CDR3 loop is CASSYGSNTEAFF. The CDR3 DNA follows: TGTGCCAGCAGTTACGGGTCGAACACTGAAGCTTTCTTT.

This clonotype has ten or more counts. This sequence joins TRBV10-3 and TRBJ1-5; no definite D call. The germline V gene has CDR1 ENHRY and CDR2 SYGVKD. This CDR3 region has 16 residues. V shed 0 bases and J shed 0 bases, with 9 bases lying between them. The CDR3 DNA reads as TGTGCCATCAGTGAGTCGCCTTCCGGTAGCAATCAGCCCCAGCATTTT. It encodes CAISESPSGSNQPQHF.

The V and J genes are TRBV11-3 and TRBJ2-5; unclear D gene. V dropped 5 bases and J dropped 0 bases, with 19 bases sitting between them. This CDR3 comprises 17 residues. Germline V gene data show CDR1 as SGHNT and CDR2 as YENEEA. CDR3 bases: TGTGCCAGCAGCCCTCCCCTGGGAAGGGATGACCAAGAGACCCAGTACTTC. Its protein product is CASSPPLGRDDQETQYF.

Many counts were recorded for this clonotype. This chain connects TRBV6-1 to TRBJ1-6; D is perhaps TRBD1 (6 bases). The CDR3 totals 12 residues. Germline CDR1 and CDR2: MNHNS and SASEGT. V was clipped by 4 bases and J by 9 bases, with 7 bases between them. The CDR3 sequence: CASSGDISPLHF. CDR3 in DNA: TGTGCCAGCAGTGGGGACATTTCACCCCTCCACTTT.

There are many counts of this clonotype. The CDR3 DNA is TGTGCCAGCAGCCGGATGACAGGACCCCAAGAGACCCAGTACTTC. Translated: CASSRMTGPQETQYF. The V call is TRBV7-2, the J call TRBJ2-5; a weak D match, TRBD1 (6 bases). Trimming left V 5 bases short and J 1 base short, with 14 bases between. CDR1 and CDR2 (germline): SGHTA, FQGNSA. The CDR3 has 15 residues. Looking up the rest from reference TRBV7-2 and TRBJ2-5 gives the full variable domain: GAGVSQSPSNKVTEKGKDVELRCDPISGHTALYWYRQSLGQGLEFLIYFQGNSAPDKSGLPSDRFSAERTGGSVSTLTIQRTQQEDSAVYLCASSRMTGPQETQYFGPGTRLLVL.

This clonotype has a handful of counts. This rearrangement joins TRBV15 to TRBJ2-5; 13 nucleotides align to TRBD2. Germline V gives CDR1 LNHNV, CDR2 YYDKDF (reference sequence). The CDR3 consists of 19 residues. V was clipped by 2 bases and J by 5 bases; unmatched bases: 14. The CDR3 is CATSRTYLRLAGGNETQYF. The CDR3, as DNA: TGTGCCACCAGCAGAACATACCTTCGACTAGCGGGGGGCAACGAGACCCAGTACTTC.